A few counts support the clone carrying this T cell receptor beta chain. Its antigen remains unidentified. TCRdb processed the reads anew with MiXCR; each CDR3 protein has one entry. The table has 510,000 or so distinct CDR3 sequences, 26% seen once; the top ten hold less than 15%. These data originate in a study of T cell repertoires in cytomegalovirus infection. Study information: CMV infection and matching HLA type were both indicated by public TCR beta signatures.

CDR1 SEHNR and CDR2 FQNEAQ come from the germline V gene (reference sequence). V was trimmed by 4 bases and J by 0 bases, leaving 12 bases between them. CDR3 length: 15 amino acids. Study findings and constraints: Totalled public TCR beta family frequency picked out people who carried CMV plus the relevant HLA. CMV-specific TCR beta clonotypes restricted by HLA-C dominated the ex vivo response.

Sequenced: PBMCs. This chain connects TRBV7-9 to TRBJ1-1; D is unresolved. This receptor was identified in a human donor in good health (CMV status not recorded). Some clones in this sample may be carry-over from other donors' samples. The CDR3 spells CASSSARIMNTEAFF. In nucleotides, the CDR3 is TGTGCCAGCAGCTCCGCAAGGATCATGAACACTGAAGCTTTCTTT.